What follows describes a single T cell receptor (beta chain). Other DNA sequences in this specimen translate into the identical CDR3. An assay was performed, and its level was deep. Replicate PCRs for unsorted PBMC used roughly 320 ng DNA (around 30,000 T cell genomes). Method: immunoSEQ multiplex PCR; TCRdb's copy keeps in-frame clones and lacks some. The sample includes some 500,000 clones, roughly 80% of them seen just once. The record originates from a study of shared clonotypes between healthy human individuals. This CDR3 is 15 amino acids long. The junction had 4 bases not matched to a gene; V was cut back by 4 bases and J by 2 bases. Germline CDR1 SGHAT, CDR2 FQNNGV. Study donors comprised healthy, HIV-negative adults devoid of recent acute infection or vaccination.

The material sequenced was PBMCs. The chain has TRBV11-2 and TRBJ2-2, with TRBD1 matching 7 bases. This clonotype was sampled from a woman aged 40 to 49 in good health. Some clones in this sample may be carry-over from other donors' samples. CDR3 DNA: TGTGCCAGCAGCTCGATAGGGGGCAACACCGGGGAGCTGTTTTTT. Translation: CASSSIGGNTGELFF. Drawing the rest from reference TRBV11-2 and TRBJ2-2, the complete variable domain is EAGVAQSPRYKIIEKRQSVAFWCNPISGHATLYWYQQILGQGPKLLIQFQNNGVVDDSQLPKDRFSAERLKGVDSTLKIQPAKLEDSAVYLCASSSIGGNTGELFFGEGSRLTVL.